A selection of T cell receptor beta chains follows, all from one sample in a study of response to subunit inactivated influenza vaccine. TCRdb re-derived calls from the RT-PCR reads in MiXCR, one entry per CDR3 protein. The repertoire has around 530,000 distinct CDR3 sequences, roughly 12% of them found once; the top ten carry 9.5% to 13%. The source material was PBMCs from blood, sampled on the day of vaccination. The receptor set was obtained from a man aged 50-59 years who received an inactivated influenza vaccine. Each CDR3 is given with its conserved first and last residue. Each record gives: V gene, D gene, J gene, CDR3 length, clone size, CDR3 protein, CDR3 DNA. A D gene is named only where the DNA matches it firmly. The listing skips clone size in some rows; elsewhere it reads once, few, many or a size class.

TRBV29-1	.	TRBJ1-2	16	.	CSVEGYGTLLDHGYTF	TGCAGCGTTGAAGGTTACGGGACACTTCTCGACCATGGCTACACCTTC
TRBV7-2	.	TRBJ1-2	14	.	CASSLGVANYGYTF	TGTGCCAGCAGCTTAGGGGTAGCCAACTATGGCTACACCTTC
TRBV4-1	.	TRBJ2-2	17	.	CASSQAWGGLNTGELFF	TGCGCCAGCAGCCAAGCTTGGGGGGGGCTGAACACCGGGGAGCTGTTTTTT
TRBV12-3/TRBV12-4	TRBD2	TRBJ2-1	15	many	CASSFGAGVYNEQFF	TGTGCCAGCAGTTTTGGAGCGGGAGTTTACAATGAGCAGTTCTTC
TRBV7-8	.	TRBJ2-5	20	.	CASSLKVRQDRAPGRETQYF	TGTGCCAGCAGCTTAAAGGTCCGGCAGGACCGGGCCCCGGGACGAGAGACCCAGTACTTC
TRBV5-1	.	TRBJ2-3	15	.	CASSLDGIGSDTQYF	TGCGCCAGCAGCTTGGATGGGATCGGGTCGGATACGCAGTATTTT
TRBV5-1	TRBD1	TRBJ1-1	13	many	CASSLGGQAEAFF	TGCGCCAGCAGCTTGGGGGGACAGGCTGAAGCTTTCTTT
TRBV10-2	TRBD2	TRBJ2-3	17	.	CASNGLTGGDGTDTQYF	TGCGCCAGCAATGGACTAACGGGGGGGGACGGCACAGATACGCAGTATTTT
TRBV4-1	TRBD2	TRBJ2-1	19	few	CASSQLGTSGGTLYNEQFF	TGCGCCAGCAGCCAATTGGGGACTAGCGGGGGAACTTTATACAATGAGCAGTTCTTC
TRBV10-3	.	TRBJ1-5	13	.	CAISESIGQPQHF	TGTGCCATCAGTGAGTCGATTGGTCAGCCCCAGCATTTT
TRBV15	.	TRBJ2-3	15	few	CATSRVIAGTDTQYF	TGTGCCACCAGCAGAGTGATAGCAGGCACAGATACGCAGTATTTT
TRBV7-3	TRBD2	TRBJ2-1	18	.	CASSTRRTGGSSYNEQFF	TGTGCCAGCAGCACCAGACGGACTGGCGGGAGCTCCTACAATGAGCAGTTCTTC
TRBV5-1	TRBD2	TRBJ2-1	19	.	CASSTPPRSGNEAINEQFF	TGCGCCAGCAGCACCCCCCCTCGTAGCGGGAACGAAGCGATTAATGAGCAGTTCTTC
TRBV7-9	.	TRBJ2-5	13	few	CASEPWGEETQYF	TGTGCCAGTGAACCTTGGGGAGAAGAGACCCAGTACTTC
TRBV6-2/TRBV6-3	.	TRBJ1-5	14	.	CASSQQRGGQPQHF	TGTGCCAGCAGCCAACAAAGGGGAGGCCAGCCCCAGCATTTT
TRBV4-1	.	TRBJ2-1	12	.	CASSQDGAEQFF	TGCGCCAGCAGCCAAGATGGAGCTGAGCAGTTCTTC